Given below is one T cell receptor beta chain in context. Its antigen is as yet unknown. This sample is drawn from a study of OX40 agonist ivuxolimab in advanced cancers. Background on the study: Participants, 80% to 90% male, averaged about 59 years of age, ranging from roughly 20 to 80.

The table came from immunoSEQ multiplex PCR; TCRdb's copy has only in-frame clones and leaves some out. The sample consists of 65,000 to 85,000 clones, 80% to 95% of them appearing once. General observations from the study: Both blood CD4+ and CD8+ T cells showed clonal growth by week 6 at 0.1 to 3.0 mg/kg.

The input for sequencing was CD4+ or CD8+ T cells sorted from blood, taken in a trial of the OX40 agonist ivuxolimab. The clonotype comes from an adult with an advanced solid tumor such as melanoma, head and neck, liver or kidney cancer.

The DNA for the CDR3 is TGTGCCAGCAGTTCCCTAGCGGGAGTCTCCACAGATACGCAGTATTTT. Its translation: CASSSLAGVSTDTQYF. The chain uses TRBV6-5 and TRBJ2-3; 10 bases map to TRBD2. Trimming took 4 bases from V and 2 from J; bases not matched to a gene: 6. The CDR3 is 16 amino acids. Germline CDR1 is MNHEY and CDR2 is SVGAGI.